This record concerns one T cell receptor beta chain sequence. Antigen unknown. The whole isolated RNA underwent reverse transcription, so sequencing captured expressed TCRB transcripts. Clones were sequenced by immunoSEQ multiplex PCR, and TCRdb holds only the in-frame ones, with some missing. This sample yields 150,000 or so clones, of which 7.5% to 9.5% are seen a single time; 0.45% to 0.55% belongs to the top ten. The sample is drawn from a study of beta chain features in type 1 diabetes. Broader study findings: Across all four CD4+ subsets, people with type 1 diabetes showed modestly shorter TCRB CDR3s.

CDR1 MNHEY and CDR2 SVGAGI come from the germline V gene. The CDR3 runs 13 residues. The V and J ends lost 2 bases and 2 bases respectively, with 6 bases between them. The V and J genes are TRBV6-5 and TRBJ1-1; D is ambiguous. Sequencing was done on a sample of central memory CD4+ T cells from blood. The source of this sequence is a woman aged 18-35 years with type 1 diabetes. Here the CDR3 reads CASSYGSNTEAFF. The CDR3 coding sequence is TGTGCCAGCAGTTACGGGAGCAACACTGAAGCTTTCTTT.